The following is a TCR beta chain sequence with its context. It was during active infection that Seattle patients were enrolled and then longitudinally followed. This specimen belongs to a study of blood T cell repertoires in COVID-19. Study-wide context: The samples span acute and convalescent COVID-19 from the United States, Italy and Spain. PBMCs, B-cell-depleted T cells, or T cells provided the cDNA or gDNA that made up the material.

Under the authors' procedure: Reference gene primer amplification gave estimated nucleated cell counts. The data were produced by immunoSEQ multiplex PCR, yet TCRdb's version contains in-frame clones alone and is incomplete. For V, J and clone size, that table is used; D and trimming come from the DNA. This sample has 56,000 or so clones, with 80% to 90% found just once. The receptor comes from a woman aged 55-75 years with COVID-19, enrolled during active disease. The sequenced sample consisted of peripheral blood.

CDR3 loop: CASSKASGTFSGNTIYF. CDR3 sequence (DNA): TGTGCCAGCAGCAAAGCATCCGGGACATTCTCTGGAAACACCATATATTTT. The chain uses TRBV21-1 and TRBJ1-3; the table's D call, TRBD1, has no DNA check behind it. TRBV21-1 counts as a pseudogene. The CDR3 is 17 amino acids.